This T cell receptor (beta chain) is drawn from a study of T-cell memory formation after mild COVID-19. Germline CDR1 and CDR2: GTSNPN and SVGIG (reference sequence). V shed 0 bases, J shed 5 bases, and the junction held 5 bases outside the gene matches. The CDR3 length is 15 residues. General study results and limits: There were some responding clones in pre-infection memory, which suggested that cross-reactive memory had joined.

This clonotype was observed a handful of times. Its cognate antigen is unknown. It was 5'RACE with constant-segment primers that produced the TCR alpha and TCR beta cDNA libraries, which carried sample barcodes and UMIs. Each CDR3 protein gets one entry after TCRdb re-called the 5' RACE reads with MiXCR. Here the sample spans roughly 400,000 distinct CDR3 sequences, roughly 26% being singletons. This rearrangement joins TRBV30 to TRBJ1-2; the match to TRBD1 covers 11 bases. The sequenced sample was PBMCs or a T cell subset sorted from them (not recorded which). The receptor's source is an adult woman who had mild COVID-19 (a few samples of this study predate the infection). Cell type and time point are not known. CDR3 loop: CAWSVRDRGKYGYTF. The CDR3 region has the DNA TGTGCCTGGAGTGTACGGGACAGGGGGAAGTATGGCTACACCTTC. Variable domain in full (rest from reference TRBV30 and TRBJ1-2): SQTIHQWPATLVQPVGSPLSLECTVEGTSNPNLYWYRQAAGRGLQLLFYSVGIGQISSEVPQNLSASRPQDRQFILSSKKLLLSDSGFYLCAWSVRDRGKYGYTFGSGTRLTVV.